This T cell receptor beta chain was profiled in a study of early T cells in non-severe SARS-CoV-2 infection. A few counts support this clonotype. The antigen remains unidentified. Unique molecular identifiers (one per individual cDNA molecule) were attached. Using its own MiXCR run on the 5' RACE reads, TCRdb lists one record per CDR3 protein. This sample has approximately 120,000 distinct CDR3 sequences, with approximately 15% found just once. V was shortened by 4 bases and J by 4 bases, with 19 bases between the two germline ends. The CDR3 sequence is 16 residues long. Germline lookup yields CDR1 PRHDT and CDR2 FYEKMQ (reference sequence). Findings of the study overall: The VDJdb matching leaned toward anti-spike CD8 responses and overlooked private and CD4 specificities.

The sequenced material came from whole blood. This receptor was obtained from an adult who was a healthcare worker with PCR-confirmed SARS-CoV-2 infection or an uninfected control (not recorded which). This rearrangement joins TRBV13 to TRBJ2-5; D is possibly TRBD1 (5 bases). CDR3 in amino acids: CASSYQPRGVLETQYF. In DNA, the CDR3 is TGTGCCAGCAGCTACCAGCCTAGGGGTGTTCTAGAGACCCAGTACTTC.